What follows are 10 T cell receptor beta chains derived from one specimen sequenced in a study of T-cell reconstitution after alpha-beta-depleted transplantation in children. Preparation of the TCRbeta library was carried out with unique molecular identifiers. A single record per CDR3 protein comes from TCRdb applying MiXCR to the PCR reads. The data contain 95,000 to 150,000 distinct CDR3 sequences, under 30% of them seen just once; the ten biggest clones take up roughly a tenth. The sample was PBMCs, mostly from graft donor cells, taken 180 days after TCRalphabeta/CD19-depleted stem cell transplant. Every receptor here comes from a male patient between 2 and 10 years old who had a stem cell transplant for chronic granulomatous disease, so the T cells may come from the graft donor.

The rearrangement links TRBV5-1 to TRBJ2-7; 8 bases match TRBD2. Germline V gives CDR1 SGHRS, CDR2 YFSETQ. The V segment lost 0 bases and the J segment 2 bases; nucleotides outside the gene matches: 10. The CDR3 contains 17 residues. In DNA, the CDR3 is TGCGCCAGCAGCTTGGCCGGTTTGGCGGGAGGCACCTACGAGCAGTACTTC. This encodes CASSLAGLAGGTYEQYF.

Remarks on this clonotype: The junction does not match germline at one end; this may be a read error. The rearrangement joins TRBV29-1 to TRBJ2-4, with TRBD1 as a possible D gene (6 bases). From germline, CDR1 is SQVTM and CDR2 ANQGSEA. This CDR3 contains 14 residues. The DNA of the CDR3 is TGCAGCGCATCACCGGCAGGGGCCAAAAACAGTCAGTACTTC. Protein: CSASPAGAKNSQYF. Combining the CDR3 with reference TRBV29-1 and TRBJ2-4 gives the whole variable domain SAVISQKPSRDICQRGTSLTIQCQVDSQVTMMFWYRQQPGQSLTLIATANQGSEATYESGFVIDKFPISRPNLTFSTLTVSNMSPEDSSIYLCSASPAGAKNSQYFGAGTRLSVL.

V gene TRBV12-3 or TRBV12-4 combines with J gene TRBJ2-7; tentatively, D is TRBD1 (7 bases). Trimming shortened V by 6 bases and J by 0 bases, and 12 bases separated the two germline ends. There are 14 residues in the CDR3. CDR3 nucleotide sequence: TGTGCCAGCAGGCGGGACAGATCCTCCTACGAGCAGTACTTC. It encodes CASRRDRSSYEQYF.

This clonotype showed up just a few times. The CDR3 protein is CSARWSGDSNQPQHF. The CDR3 bases are TGCAGTGCTAGGTGGTCCGGGGATAGCAATCAGCCCCAGCATTTT. The chain is built from TRBV20-1 and TRBJ1-5; the D is unclear. The CDR3 is made up of 15 amino acids. V lost 3 bases and J 0 bases, leaving 12 bases between the germline ends. The germline V gene has CDR1 DFQATT and CDR2 SNEGSKA (reference sequence).

V and J are TRBV20-1 and TRBJ1-1; D is uncertain. The V gene lost 2 bases and the J gene lost 0 bases, with 10 bases spanning the gap. Germline CDR1 DFQATT, CDR2 SNEGSKA (reference sequence). This CDR3 is built from 14 residues. CDR3 loop: CSARKLGMNTEAFF. CDR3 DNA sequence: TGCAGTGCTAGAAAACTAGGGATGAACACTGAAGCTTTCTTT.

V gene TRBV7-2 combines with J gene TRBJ2-7; the match to TRBD1 covers 9 bases. CDR1 SGHTA and CDR2 FQGNSA come from the germline V gene. V lost 4 bases and J lost 4; bases outside the gene matches: 8. The CDR3 sequence is 15 residues long. CDR3 residues: CASSSGTGMGYEQYF. The CDR3 nucleotides are TGTGCCAGCAGCTCTGGGACAGGGATGGGTTACGAGCAGTACTTC.

This clonotype was detected only a few times. The V call is TRBV7-9, the J call TRBJ1-6; possibly TRBD1 for D (6 bases). Between the trimmed V and J ends, which lost 1 base and 5 bases, there was a span of 9 bases. The V gene's germline CDR1 is SEHNR and CDR2 FQNEAQ (reference sequence). The CDR3 runs to 15 residues. CDR3 nucleotide sequence: TGTGCCAGCAGCTTAGTGGCAGGGGATAATTCACCCCTCCACTTT. The encoded protein is CASSLVAGDNSPLHF.

This clonotype was detected ten times or more. This chain links TRBV15 with TRBJ1-1, with 10 bases fitting TRBD1. CDR3 length: 14 amino acids. Germline V CDR1 and CDR2: LNHNV, YYDKDF (reference sequence). Trimming cost V 8 bases and J 4 bases; bases outside gene matches: 7. CDR3: CATVRDRGSTEAFF. The CDR3 nucleotides read TGTGCCACCGTACGGGACAGGGGATCCACTGAAGCTTTCTTT.

V gene TRBV20-1 combines with J gene TRBJ2-7; unclear D gene. The length of the CDR3 is 13 residues. V lost 1 base, J lost 3 bases, and 10 bases lay in between. CDR1 is DFQATT, CDR2 SNEGSKA, per germline (reference sequence). CDR3 sequence (DNA): TGCAGTGCTAGAGGGGGAAGTGACTACGAGCAGTACTTC. Its translation is CSARGGSDYEQYF.

The chain employs TRBV5-1 and TRBJ2-5; D is unclear. CDR1 is SGHRS and CDR2 is YFSETQ in the germline V gene. Trimming removed 0 bases from V and 7 bases from J, with 7 bases in between. CDR3 length: 12 amino acids. CDR3 in DNA: TGCGCCAGCAGCTTGGGGTCGGGGACCCAGTACTTC. This sequence encodes CASSLGSGTQYF.